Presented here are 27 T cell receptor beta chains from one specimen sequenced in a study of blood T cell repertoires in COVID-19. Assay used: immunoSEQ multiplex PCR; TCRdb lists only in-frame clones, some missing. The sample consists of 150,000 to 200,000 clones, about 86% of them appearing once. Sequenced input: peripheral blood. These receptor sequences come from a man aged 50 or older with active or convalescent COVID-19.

The CDR3 DNA reads TGTGCCAGCAGTCCACCGGGACAGATAAATGAAAAACTGTTTTTT. It encodes CASSPPGQINEKLFF. This sequence joins TRBV27 and TRBJ1-4, with TRBD1 identical over 7 bases. J was trimmed by 5 bases and V by 5 bases; bases with no gene match: 8. Germline CDR1 is MNHEY and CDR2 is SMNVEV (reference sequence). The CDR3 spans 15 residues. Variable domain in full (rest from reference TRBV27 and TRBJ1-4): EAQVTQNPRYLITVTGKKLTVTCSQNMNHEYMSWYRQDPGLGLRQIYYSMNVEVTDKGDVPEGYKVSRKEKRNFPLILESPSPNQTSLYFCASSPPGQINEKLFFGSGTQLSVL.

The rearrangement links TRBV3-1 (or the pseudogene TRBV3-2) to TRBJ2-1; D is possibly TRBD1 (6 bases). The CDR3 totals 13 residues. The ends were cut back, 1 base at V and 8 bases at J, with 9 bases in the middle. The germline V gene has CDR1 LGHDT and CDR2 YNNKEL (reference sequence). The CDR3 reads CASSQAQGHEQFF. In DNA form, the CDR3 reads TGTGCCAGCAGCCAAGCACAGGGCCATGAGCAGTTCTTC.

DNA for the CDR3: TGTGCCAGCAGCTTAGATACGGGGGGGCCCAGGGGAGGGAATGAGCAGTTCTTC. Translation gives CASSLDTGGPRGGNEQFF. The chain links TRBV7-2 to TRBJ2-1; TRBD2 aligns across 8 bases. Germline-derived CDR1 and CDR2 are SGHTA and FQGNSA. The CDR3 extends over 18 amino acids. The ends lost 1 base at V and 7 bases at J; junction bases unmatched: 15.

The DNA for the CDR3 is TGTGCCACCAGTGATCGAGGGGGCCACACTGAAGCTTTCTTT. It encodes CATSDRGGHTEAFF. This chain links TRBV24-1 with TRBJ1-1, with 7 bases identical to TRBD1. The CDR3 length is 14 residues. Per the germline V gene, CDR1 is KGHDR and CDR2 is SFDVKD. Trimming at V came to 3 bases and at J to 3 bases, leaving 3 bases not matched to a gene.

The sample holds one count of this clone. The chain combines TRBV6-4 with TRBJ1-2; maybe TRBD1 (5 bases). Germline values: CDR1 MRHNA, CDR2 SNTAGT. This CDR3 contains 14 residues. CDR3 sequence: CTNSGGRIFYGYTF. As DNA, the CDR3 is TGTACTAACTCCGGGGGACGGATATTCTATGGCTACACCTTC.

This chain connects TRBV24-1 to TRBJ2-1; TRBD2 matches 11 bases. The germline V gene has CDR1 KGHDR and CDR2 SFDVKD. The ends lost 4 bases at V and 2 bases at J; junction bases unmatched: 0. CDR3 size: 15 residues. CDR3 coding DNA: TGTGCCACCAGTGAACTAGCGGGGGCCTACAATGAGCAGTTCTTC. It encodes CATSELAGAYNEQFF.

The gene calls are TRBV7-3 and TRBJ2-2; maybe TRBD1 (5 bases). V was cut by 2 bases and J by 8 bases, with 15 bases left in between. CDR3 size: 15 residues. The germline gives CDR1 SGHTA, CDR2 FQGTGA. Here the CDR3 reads CASSLDSVLIGELFF. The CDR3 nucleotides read TGTGCCAGCAGCTTAGACAGCGTCCTCATAGGGGAGCTGTTTTTT.

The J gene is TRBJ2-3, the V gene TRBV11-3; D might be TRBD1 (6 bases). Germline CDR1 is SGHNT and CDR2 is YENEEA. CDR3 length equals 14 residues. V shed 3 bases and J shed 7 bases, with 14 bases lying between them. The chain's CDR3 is CASSLGTQGNTQYF. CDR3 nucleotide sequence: TGTGCCAGCAGCTTGGGGACGCAGGGGAATACGCAGTATTTT. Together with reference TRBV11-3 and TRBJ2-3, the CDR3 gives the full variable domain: EAGVVQSPRYKIIEKKQPVAFWCNPISGHNTLYWYLQNLGQGPELLIRYENEEAVDDSQLPKDRFSAERLKGVDSTLKIQPAELGDSAVYLCASSLGTQGNTQYFGPGTRLTVL.

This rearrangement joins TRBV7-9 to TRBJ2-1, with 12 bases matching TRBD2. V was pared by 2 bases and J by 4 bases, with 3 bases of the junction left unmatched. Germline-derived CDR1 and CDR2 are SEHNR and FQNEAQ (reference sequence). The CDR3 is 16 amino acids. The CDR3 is CASSLPGTSGYNEQFF. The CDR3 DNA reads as TGTGCCAGCAGCTTACCCGGGACTAGCGGGTACAATGAGCAGTTCTTC.

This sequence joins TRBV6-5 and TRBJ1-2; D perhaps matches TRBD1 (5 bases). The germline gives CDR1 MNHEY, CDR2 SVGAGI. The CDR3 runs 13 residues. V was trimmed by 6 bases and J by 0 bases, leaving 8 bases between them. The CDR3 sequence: CASRDTANYGYTF. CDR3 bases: TGTGCCAGCAGGGACACCGCTAACTATGGCTACACCTTC.

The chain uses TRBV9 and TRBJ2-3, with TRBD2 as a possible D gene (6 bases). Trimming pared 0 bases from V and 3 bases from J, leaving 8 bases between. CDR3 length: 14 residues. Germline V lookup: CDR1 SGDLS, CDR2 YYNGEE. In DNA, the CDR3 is TGTGCCAGCAGCGTAGGACTAGTTACAGATACGCAGTATTTT. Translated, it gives CASSVGLVTDTQYF.

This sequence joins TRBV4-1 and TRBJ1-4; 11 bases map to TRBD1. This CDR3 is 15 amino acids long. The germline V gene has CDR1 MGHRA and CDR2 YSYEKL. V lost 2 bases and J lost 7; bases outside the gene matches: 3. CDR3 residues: CASSQLGTGGEKLFF. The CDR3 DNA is TGCGCCAGCAGCCAACTAGGGACAGGGGGTGAAAAACTGTTTTTT.

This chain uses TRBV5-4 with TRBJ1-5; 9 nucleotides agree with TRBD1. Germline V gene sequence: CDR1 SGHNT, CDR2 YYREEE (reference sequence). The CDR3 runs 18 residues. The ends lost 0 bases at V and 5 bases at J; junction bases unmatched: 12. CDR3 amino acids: CASSLAIGTGFWYQPQHF. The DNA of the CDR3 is TGTGCCAGCAGCTTGGCCATCGGGACAGGGTTTTGGTATCAGCCCCAGCATTTT.

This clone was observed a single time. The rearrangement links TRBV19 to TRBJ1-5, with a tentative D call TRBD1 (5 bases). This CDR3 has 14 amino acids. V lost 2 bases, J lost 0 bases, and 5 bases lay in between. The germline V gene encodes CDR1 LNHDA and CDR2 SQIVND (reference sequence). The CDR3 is CASSIQGSNQPQHF. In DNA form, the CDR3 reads TGTGCCAGTAGTATACAGGGTAGCAATCAGCCCCAGCATTTT.

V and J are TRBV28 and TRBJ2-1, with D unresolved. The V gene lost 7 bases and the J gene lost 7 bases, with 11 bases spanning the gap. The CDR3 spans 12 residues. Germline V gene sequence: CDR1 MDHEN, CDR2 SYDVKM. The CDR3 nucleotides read TGTGCCAGCAATTCCCCTTTTAATGAGCAGTTCTTC. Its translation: CASNSPFNEQFF.

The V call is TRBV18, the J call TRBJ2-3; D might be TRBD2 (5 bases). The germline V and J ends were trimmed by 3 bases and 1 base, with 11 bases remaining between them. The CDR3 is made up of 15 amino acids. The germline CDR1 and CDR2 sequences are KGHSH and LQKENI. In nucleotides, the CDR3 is TGTGCCAGCTCACCGGCCGGGGAGCGCACAGATACGCAGTATTTT. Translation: CASSPAGERTDTQYF.

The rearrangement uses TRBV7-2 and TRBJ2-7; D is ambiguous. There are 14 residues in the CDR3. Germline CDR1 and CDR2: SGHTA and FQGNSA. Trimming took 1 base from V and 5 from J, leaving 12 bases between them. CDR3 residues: CASSLDPSSNEQYF. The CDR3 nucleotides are TGTGCCAGCAGCTTAGATCCTAGTTCCAACGAGCAGTACTTC.

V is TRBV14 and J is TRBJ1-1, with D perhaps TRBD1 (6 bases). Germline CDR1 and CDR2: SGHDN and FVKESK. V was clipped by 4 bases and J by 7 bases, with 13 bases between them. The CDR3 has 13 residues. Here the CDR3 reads CASSPRTVGEAFF. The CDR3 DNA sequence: TGTGCCAGCAGCCCTAGGACAGTTGGTGAAGCTTTCTTT. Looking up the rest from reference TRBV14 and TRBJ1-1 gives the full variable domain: EAGVTQFPSHSVIEKGQTVTLRCDPISGHDNLYWYRRVMGKEIKFLLHFVKESKQDESGMPNNRFLAERTGGTYSTLKVQPAELEDSGVYFCASSPRTVGEAFFGQGTRLTVV.

The CDR3 region has the DNA TGTGCCAGCTCACCCTCAGCGGGACAAGAGACCCAGTACTTC. Its protein product is CASSPSAGQETQYF. The chain links TRBV18 to TRBJ2-5, with 7 bases aligning to TRBD2. The junction had 3 bases not matched to a gene; V was cut back by 3 bases and J by 2 bases. The CDR3 loop spans 14 amino acids. The germline V gene encodes CDR1 KGHSH and CDR2 LQKENI.

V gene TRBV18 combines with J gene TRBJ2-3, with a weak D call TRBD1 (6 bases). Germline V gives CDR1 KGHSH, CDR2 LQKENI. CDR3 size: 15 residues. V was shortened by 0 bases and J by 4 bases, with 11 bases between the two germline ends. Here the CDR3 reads CASSPPMTGADTQYF. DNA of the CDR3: TGTGCCAGCTCACCACCGATGACAGGAGCAGATACGCAGTATTTT. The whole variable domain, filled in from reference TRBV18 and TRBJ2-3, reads NAGVMQNPRHLVRRRGQEARLRCSPMKGHSHVYWYRQLPEEGLKFMVYLQKENIIDESGMPKERFSAEFPKEGPSILRIQQVVRGDSAAYFCASSPPMTGADTQYFGPGTRLTVL.

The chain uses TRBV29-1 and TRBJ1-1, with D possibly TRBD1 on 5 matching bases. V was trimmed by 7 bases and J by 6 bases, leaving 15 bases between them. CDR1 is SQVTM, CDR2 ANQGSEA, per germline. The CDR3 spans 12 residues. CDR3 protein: CSAGLLRAEAFF. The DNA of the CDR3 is TGCAGCGCGGGACTTCTGAGGGCTGAAGCTTTCTTT. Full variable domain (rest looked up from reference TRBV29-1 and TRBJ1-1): SAVISQKPSRDICQRGTSLTIQCQVDSQVTMMFWYRQQPGQSLTLIATANQGSEATYESGFVIDKFPISRPNLTFSTLTVSNMSPEDSSIYLCSAGLLRAEAFFGQGTRLTVV.

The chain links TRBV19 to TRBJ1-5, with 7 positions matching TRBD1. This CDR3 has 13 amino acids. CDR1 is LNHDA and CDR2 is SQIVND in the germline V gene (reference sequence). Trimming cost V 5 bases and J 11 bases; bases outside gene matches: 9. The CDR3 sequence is CASSGQGVKAQHF. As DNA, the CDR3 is TGTGCCAGTAGTGGCCAGGGGGTAAAGGCCCAGCATTTT.

CDR3 DNA: TGTGCCAGCGTTTTTTCAGGACAGGGGGCTAGTGAGCAGTTCTTC. This codes for CASVFSGQGASEQFF. V is TRBV6-5 and J is TRBJ2-1; TRBD1 agrees at 11 bases. J was trimmed by 9 bases and V by 8 bases; bases with no gene match: 12. The CDR3 runs 15 residues. Germline CDR1 MNHEY, CDR2 SVGAGI.

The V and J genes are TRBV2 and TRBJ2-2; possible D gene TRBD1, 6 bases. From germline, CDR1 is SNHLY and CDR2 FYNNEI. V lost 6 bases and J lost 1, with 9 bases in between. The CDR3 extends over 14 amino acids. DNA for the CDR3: TGTGCCAGCAGCCCGGGACAGAACACCGGGGAGCTGTTTTTT. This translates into CASSPGQNTGELFF.

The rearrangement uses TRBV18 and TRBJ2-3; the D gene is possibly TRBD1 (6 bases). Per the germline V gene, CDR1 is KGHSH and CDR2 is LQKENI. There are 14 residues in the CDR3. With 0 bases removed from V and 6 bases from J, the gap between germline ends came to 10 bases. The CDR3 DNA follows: TGTGCCAGCTCACCACCTGAAAGGGGGGATACGCAGTATTTT. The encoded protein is CASSPPERGDTQYF.

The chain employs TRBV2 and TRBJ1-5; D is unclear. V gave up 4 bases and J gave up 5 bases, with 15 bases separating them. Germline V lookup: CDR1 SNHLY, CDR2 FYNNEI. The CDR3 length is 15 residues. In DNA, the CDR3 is TGTGCCAGCAGTGTCTGGGAGCGGGGTCATCAGCCCCAGCATTTT. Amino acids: CASSVWERGHQPQHF. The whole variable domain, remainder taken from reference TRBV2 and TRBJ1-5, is EPEVTQTPSHQVTQMGQEVILRCVPISNHLYFYWYRQILGQKVEFLVSFYNNEISEKSEIFDDQFSVERPDGSNFTLKIRSTKLEDSAMYFCASSVWERGHQPQHFGDGTRLSIL.

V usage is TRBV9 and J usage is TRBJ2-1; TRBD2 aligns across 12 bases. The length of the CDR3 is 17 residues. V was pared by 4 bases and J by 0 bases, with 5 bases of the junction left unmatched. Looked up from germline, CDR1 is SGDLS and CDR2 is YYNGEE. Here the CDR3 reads CASSLGLAGSSYNEQFF. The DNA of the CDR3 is TGTGCCAGCAGCCTGGGACTAGCGGGCAGCTCCTACAATGAGCAGTTCTTC.